Listed here is a single T cell receptor beta chain. Its antigen is still unknown. These data belong to a study of cytomegalovirus exposure and HLA in healthy donors. General study points: When analyzed later, a missense DCLRE1C variant was found to be linked to TCR beta V- and J-gene trimming. Researchers reported from a later analysis that most CMV-associated TCR beta chains appeared HLA-restricted. The likely explanation for a cluster of highly shared sequence variants was sequencing artifact.

60 Vbeta and 13 Jbeta primers were used in PCR. In the original workflow: An analysis performed later counted 74 million or so unique TCR beta chains (around 9.9 million of them shared). TCRdb keeps only in-frame clones here, not all; method: immunoSEQ multiplex PCR. V and J calls plus clone size are reproduced from that table; the DNA served to infer D and trimming. The sample records approximately 190,000 clones, around 82% being singletons. Trimming pared 2 bases from V and 1 base from J, leaving 18 bases between. CDR3 length: 18 amino acids. The germline V gene has CDR1 LGHNA and CDR2 YSLEER. Sequencing used PBMCs. This clonotype was obtained from a woman younger than 45 in good health and CMV-seropositive. The V gene is TRBV4-3, the J gene TRBJ2-4, with a weak D call TRBD2 (6 bases). The CDR3 nucleotides are TGCGCCAGCAGCCAAACAAGGGTGGGGACTGGGGCCAAAAACATTCAGTACTTC. Its translation: CASSQTRVGTGAKNIQYF.